Below are 11 T cell receptor beta chains sequenced from a single sample in a study of cytomegalovirus exposure and HLA in healthy donors. Generated by immunoSEQ multiplex PCR, the TCRdb table keeps only in-frame clones and is missing some. The table lists some 350,000 clones, around 87% of them singletons. Sequenced: PBMCs. Receptor source: a woman aged 25 to 45 in good health and CMV-seropositive.

The gene calls are TRBV29-1 and TRBJ1-2, with D perhaps matching TRBD1 (6 bases). V shed 6 bases and J shed 2 bases, with 13 bases lying between them. CDR1 SQVTM and CDR2 ANQGSEA come from the germline V gene. The CDR3 consists of 13 residues. The CDR3 DNA reads TGCAGCGTGGGGGGGCGCCTAAACTATGGCTACACCTTC. Translating gives CSVGGRLNYGYTF.

This clone appeared a few times. The chain joins TRBV7-8 to TRBJ1-5, with no clear D. The CDR3 spans 15 residues. V lost 5 bases and J 2 bases, leaving 13 bases between the germline ends. CDR1 is SGHVS, CDR2 FQNEAQ, per germline. The chain's CDR3 is CASSLEGFGNQPQHF. Here the CDR3 DNA reads TGTGCCAGCAGCCTGGAGGGATTCGGCAATCAGCCCCAGCATTTT.

The rearrangement links TRBV30 to TRBJ2-1, with 10 nucleotides matching TRBD2. Germline V gene data show CDR1 as GTSNPN and CDR2 as SVGIG (reference sequence). V shed 7 bases, J shed 2 bases, and the junction held 17 bases outside the gene matches. The CDR3 loop spans 18 amino acids. CDR3 residues: CASDASGRSLGAYNEQFF. CDR3 DNA sequence: TGTGCCTCGGATGCTAGCGGGAGAAGTTTGGGCGCCTACAATGAGCAGTTCTTC.

The chain employs TRBV28 and TRBJ2-1; 8 bases align to TRBD2. Germline V gene sequence: CDR1 MDHEN, CDR2 SYDVKM. V gave up 5 bases and J gave up 4 bases; unmatched junction bases: 7. This CDR3 is built from 15 residues. The CDR3 nucleotides read TGTGCCAGCAGTAAGGGACTAGGGCCATACAATGAGCAGTTCTTC. Translated: CASSKGLGPYNEQFF.

The chain carries TRBV30 and TRBJ1-4, with 10 nucleotides matching TRBD1. V trimming: 1 base; J trimming: 7 bases; junction bases outside the gene matches: 15. The CDR3 length is 18 residues. Germline CDR1 reads GTSNPN; CDR2 reads SVGIG (reference sequence). CDR3 bases: TGTGCCTGGAGTGCAATCCGCACCCCCGGGACAGGGGTTGAAAAACTGTTTTTT. This encodes CAWSAIRTPGTGVEKLFF.

V gene TRBV20-1 combines with J gene TRBJ2-5, with D hard to call. The germline gives CDR1 DFQATT, CDR2 SNEGSKA (reference sequence). V was pared by 6 bases and J by 4 bases, with 9 bases between. CDR3 length equals 11 residues. CDR3 sequence: CSAPNGETQYF. In DNA, the CDR3 is TGCAGTGCCCCGAATGGAGAGACCCAGTACTTC.

Of note for this clone: A read error may produce the germline difference seen at one junction end. This chain uses TRBV28 with TRBJ1-1, with 9 bases that match TRBD1. Germline-derived CDR1 and CDR2 are MDHEN and SYDVKM. This CDR3 contains 14 residues. CDR3 in DNA: TGTGCTAGCAGTGCGTCCACAGGGGGCGCTGAAGCTTTCTTT. Residues: CASSASTGGAEAFF.

This chain joins TRBV29-1 and TRBJ2-7; D is possibly TRBD1 or TRBD2 (6 bases each). In germline, CDR1 is SQVTM, CDR2 ANQGSEA. The length of the CDR3 is 14 residues. Trimming cost V 3 bases and J 4 bases, with 16 bases left between them. CDR3 loop: CSVDVGGKGYEQYF. The CDR3 DNA sequence: TGCAGCGTTGACGTAGGGGGGAAAGGTTACGAGCAGTACTTC.

This clone was found once. The chain employs TRBV19 and TRBJ1-2, with 8 positions matching TRBD1. J gave up 4 bases and V 8 bases, and 12 bases lay outside the gene matches. CDR1 LNHDA and CDR2 SQIVND come from the germline V gene (reference sequence). The CDR3 runs to 15 residues. CDR3 protein: CASGSGQASVYGYTF. The CDR3 bases are TGTGCCAGTGGTTCGGGACAGGCCTCAGTCTATGGCTACACCTTC.

V is TRBV29-1 and J is TRBJ2-3, with 8 bases lining up with TRBD1. This CDR3 region has 14 residues. With V trimmed by 7 bases and J by 6 bases, 12 bases remained unmatched. Germline assignment: CDR1 SQVTM and CDR2 ANQGSEA. CDR3 loop: CSAGYRGSKDTQYF. Here the CDR3 DNA reads TGCAGCGCAGGGTACAGGGGGTCGAAGGATACGCAGTATTTT.

CDR3 DNA sequence: TGTGCCAGCAGTTTAAACAGCTTCGAAAAACTGTTTTTT. Its protein is CASSLNSFEKLFF. V and J are TRBV27 and TRBJ1-4; D call uncertain. V lost 2 bases to trimming and J lost 8 bases, with 9 bases between them. There are 13 residues in the CDR3. Germline values: CDR1 MNHEY, CDR2 SMNVEV (reference sequence). Filled out from reference TRBV27 and TRBJ1-4, the complete variable domain reads EAQVTQNPRYLITVTGKKLTVTCSQNMNHEYMSWYRQDPGLGLRQIYYSMNVEVTDKGDVPEGYKVSRKEKRNFPLILESPSPNQTSLYFCASSLNSFEKLFFGSGTQLSVL.